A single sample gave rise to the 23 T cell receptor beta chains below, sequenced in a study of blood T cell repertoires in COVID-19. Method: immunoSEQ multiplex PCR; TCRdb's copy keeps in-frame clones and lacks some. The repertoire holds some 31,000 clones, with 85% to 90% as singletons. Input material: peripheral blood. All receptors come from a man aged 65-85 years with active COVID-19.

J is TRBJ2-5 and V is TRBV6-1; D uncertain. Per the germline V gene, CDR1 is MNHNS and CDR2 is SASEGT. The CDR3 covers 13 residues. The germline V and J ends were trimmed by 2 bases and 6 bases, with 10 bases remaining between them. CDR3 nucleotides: TGTGCCAGCAGTGAATCCGGTCCAAAGACCCAGTACTTC. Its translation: CASSESGPKTQYF.

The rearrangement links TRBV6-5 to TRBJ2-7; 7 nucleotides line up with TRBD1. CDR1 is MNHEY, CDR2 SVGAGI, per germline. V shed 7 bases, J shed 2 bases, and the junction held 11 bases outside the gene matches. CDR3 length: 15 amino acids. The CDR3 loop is CASTHPGQPPYEQYF. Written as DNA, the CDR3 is TGTGCCAGCACCCACCCGGGACAGCCCCCCTACGAGCAGTACTTC.

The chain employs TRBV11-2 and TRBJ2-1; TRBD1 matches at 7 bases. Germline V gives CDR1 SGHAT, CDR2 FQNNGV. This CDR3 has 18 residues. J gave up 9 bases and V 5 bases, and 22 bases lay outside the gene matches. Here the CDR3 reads CASSLYMGTARGPGEQFF. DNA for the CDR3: TGTGCCAGCAGCCTTTACATGGGGACAGCCCGGGGCCCGGGTGAGCAGTTCTTC.

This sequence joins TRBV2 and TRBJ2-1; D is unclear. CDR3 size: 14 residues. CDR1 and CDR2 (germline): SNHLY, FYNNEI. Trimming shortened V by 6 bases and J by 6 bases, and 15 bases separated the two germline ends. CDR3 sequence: CASRREEFLNEQFF. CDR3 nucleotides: TGTGCCAGCAGGCGCGAAGAATTCCTCAATGAGCAGTTCTTC.

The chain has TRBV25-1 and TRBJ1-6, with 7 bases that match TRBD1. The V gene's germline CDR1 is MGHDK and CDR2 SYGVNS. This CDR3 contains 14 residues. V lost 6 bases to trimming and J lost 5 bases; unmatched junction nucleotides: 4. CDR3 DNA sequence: TGTGCCAGCAGCCGGGGACAGAATAATTCACCCCTCCACTTT. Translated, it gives CASSRGQNNSPLHF.

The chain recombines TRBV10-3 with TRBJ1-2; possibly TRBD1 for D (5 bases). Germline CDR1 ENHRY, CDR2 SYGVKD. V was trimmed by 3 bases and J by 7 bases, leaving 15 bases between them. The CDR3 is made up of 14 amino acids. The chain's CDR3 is CAISDRKGAFGYTF. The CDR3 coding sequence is TGTGCCATCAGTGACCGAAAAGGGGCTTTTGGCTACACCTTC.

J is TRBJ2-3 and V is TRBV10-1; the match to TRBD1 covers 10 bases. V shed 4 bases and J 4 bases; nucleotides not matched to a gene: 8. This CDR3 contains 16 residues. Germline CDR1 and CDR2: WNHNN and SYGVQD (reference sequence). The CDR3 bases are TGCGCCAGCAGTGGAAGACAGGGGGCTGGATCAGATACGCAGTATTTT. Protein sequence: CASSGRQGAGSDTQYF.

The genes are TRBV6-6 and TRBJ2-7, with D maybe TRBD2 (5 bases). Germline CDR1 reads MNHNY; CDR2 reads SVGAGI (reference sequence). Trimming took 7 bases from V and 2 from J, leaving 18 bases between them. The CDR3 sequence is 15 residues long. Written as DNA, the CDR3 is TGTGCCAGCACTAACGAGTTGAGGGTGGCCTACGAGCAGTACTTC. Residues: CASTNELRVAYEQYF.

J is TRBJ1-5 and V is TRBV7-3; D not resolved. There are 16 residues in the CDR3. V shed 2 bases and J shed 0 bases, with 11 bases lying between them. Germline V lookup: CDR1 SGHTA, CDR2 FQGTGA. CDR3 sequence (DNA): TGTGCCAGCAGCTTAGTCCGGGGATATAGCAATCAGCCCCAGCATTTT. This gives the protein CASSLVRGYSNQPQHF.

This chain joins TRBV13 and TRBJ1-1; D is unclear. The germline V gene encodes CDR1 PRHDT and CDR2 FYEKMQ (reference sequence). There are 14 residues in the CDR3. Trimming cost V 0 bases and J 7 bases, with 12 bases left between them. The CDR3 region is CASSLGLEGLEAFF. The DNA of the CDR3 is TGTGCCAGCAGCTTAGGCCTCGAGGGCCTTGAAGCTTTCTTT.

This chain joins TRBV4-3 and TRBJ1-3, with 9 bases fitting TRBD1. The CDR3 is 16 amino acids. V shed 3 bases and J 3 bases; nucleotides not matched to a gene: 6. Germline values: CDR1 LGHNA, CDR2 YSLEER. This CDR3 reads CASSQGYRGLGNTIYF. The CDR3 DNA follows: TGCGCCAGCAGCCAGGGTTACAGGGGGCTTGGAAACACCATATATTTT.

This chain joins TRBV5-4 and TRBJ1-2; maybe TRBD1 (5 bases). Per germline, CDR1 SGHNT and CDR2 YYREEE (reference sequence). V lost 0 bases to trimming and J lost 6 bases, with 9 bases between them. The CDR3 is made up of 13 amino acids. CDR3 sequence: CASSLAGGDGYTF. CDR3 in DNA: TGTGCCAGCAGCTTGGCCGGAGGGGATGGCTACACCTTC.

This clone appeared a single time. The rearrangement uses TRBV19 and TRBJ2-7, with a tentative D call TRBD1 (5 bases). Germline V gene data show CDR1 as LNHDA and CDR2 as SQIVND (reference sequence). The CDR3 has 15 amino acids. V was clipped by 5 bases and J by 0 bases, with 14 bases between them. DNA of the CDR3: TGTGCCAGTAGTGGGGCCTCAAAAGGCTCCTACGAGCAGTACTTC. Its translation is CASSGASKGSYEQYF.

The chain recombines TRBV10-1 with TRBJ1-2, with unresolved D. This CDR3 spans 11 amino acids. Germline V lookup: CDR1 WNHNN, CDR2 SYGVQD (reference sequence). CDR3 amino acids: CGNPNVSGYTF. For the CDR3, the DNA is TGCGGCAACCCGAACGTGAGTGGCTACACCTTC.

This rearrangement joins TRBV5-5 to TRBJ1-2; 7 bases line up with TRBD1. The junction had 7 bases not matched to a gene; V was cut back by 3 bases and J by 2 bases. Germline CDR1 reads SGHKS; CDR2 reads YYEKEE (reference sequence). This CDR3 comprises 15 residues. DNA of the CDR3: TGTGCCAGCAGCTCCGGACAGGAGGGCAACTATGGCTACACCTTC. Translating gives CASSSGQEGNYGYTF.

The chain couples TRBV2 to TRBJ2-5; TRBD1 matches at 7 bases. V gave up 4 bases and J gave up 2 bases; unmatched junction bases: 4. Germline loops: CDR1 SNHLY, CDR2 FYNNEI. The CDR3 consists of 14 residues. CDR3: CASSADRSQETQYF. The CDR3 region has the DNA TGTGCCAGCAGTGCGGACAGGAGTCAAGAGACCCAGTACTTC.

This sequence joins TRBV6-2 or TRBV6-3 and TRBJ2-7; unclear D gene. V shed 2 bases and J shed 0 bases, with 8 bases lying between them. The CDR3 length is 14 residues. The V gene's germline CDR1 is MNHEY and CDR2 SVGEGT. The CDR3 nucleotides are TGTGCCAGCAGTTACGTGGGCTACTCCTACGAGCAGTACTTC. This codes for CASSYVGYSYEQYF.

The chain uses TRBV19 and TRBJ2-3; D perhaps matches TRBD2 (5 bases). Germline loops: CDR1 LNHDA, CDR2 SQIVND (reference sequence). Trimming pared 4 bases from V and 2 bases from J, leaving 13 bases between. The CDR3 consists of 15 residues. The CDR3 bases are TGTGCCAGTAGTACTCGGGAAGACTTCACAGATACGCAGTATTTT. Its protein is CASSTREDFTDTQYF.

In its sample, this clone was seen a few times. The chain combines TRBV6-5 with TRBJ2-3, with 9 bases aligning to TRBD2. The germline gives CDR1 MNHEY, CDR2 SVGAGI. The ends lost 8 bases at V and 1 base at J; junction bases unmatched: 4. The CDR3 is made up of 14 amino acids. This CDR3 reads CASLLAGRTDTQYF. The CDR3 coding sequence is TGTGCCAGCCTCCTAGCGGGACGCACAGATACGCAGTATTTT.

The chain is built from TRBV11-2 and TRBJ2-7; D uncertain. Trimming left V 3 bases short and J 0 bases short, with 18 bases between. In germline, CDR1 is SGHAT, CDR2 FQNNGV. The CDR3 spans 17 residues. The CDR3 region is CASSFLPAFSSSYEQYF. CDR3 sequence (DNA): TGTGCCAGCAGCTTCCTACCCGCCTTTTCTAGCTCCTACGAGCAGTACTTC.

The CDR3 spells CASSFQGNEKLFF. DNA for the CDR3: TGTGCCAGCAGTTTCCAGGGAAATGAAAAACTGTTTTTT. This chain connects TRBV28 to TRBJ1-4; tentatively, D is TRBD1 (5 bases). Trimming pared 3 bases from V and 5 bases from J, leaving 7 bases between. The CDR3 is 13 residues long. Germline CDR1 reads MDHEN; CDR2 reads SYDVKM.

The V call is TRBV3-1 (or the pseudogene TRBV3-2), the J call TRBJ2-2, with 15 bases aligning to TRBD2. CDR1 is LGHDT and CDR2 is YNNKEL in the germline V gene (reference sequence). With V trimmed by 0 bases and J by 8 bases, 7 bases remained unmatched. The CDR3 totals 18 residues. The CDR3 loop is CASSQDRGLAGGSGELFF. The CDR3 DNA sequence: TGTGCCAGCAGCCAAGATCGCGGACTAGCGGGAGGGTCGGGGGAGCTGTTTTTT.

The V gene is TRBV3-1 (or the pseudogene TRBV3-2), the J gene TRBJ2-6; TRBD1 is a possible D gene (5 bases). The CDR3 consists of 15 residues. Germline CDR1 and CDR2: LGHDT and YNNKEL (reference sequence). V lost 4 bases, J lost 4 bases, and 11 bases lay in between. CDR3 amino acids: CASSPQGSGANVLTF. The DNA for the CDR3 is TGTGCCAGCAGCCCTCAGGGATCCGGGGCCAACGTCCTGACTTTC.